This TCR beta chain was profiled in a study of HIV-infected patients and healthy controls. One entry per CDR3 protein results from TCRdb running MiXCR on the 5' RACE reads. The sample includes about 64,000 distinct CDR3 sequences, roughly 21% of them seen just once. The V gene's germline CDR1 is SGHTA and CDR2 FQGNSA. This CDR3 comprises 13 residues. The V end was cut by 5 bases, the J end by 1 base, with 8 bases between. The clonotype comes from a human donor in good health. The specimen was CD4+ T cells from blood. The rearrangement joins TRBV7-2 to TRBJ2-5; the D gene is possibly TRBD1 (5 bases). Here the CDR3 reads CASSARVQETQYF. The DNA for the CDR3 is TGTGCCAGCAGCGCCAGGGTCCAAGAGACCCAGTACTTC. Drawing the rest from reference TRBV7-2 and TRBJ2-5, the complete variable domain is GAGVSQSPSNKVTEKGKDVELRCDPISGHTALYWYRQSLGQGLEFLIYFQGNSAPDKSGLPSDRFSAERTGGSVSTLTIQRTQQEDSAVYLCASSARVQETQYFGPGTRLLVL.